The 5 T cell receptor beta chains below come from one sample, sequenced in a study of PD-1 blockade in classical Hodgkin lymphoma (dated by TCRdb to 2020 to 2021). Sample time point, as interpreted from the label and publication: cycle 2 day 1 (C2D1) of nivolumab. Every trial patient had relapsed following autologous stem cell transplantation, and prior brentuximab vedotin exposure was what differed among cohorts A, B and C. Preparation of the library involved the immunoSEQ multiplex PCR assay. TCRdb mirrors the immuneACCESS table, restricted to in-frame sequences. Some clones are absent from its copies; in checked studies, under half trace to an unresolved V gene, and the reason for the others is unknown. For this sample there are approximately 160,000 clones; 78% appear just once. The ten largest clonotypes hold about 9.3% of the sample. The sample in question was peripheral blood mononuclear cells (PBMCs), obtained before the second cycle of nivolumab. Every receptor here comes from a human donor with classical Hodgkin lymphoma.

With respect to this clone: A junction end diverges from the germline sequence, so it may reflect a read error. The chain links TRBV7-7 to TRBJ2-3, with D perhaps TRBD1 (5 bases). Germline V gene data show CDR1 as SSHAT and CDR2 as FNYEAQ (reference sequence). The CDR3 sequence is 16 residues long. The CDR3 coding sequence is TGTGCTAGCAGCCCAGGGCGAGAGGCGCCCACAGATACGCAGTATTTT. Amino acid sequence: CASSPGREAPTDTQYF.

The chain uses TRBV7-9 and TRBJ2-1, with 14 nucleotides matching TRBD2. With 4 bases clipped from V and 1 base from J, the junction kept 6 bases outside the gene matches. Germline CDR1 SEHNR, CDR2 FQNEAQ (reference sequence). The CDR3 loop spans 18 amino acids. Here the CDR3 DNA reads TGTGCCAGCAGCTCCGGGACTAGCGGGAGTGGGTCCTACAATGAGCAGTTCTTC. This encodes CASSSGTSGSGSYNEQFF.

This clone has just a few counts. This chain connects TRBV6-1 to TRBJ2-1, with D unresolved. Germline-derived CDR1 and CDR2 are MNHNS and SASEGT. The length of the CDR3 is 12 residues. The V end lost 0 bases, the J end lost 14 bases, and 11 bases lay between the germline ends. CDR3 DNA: TGTGCCAGCAGTGAAGCGGTGGATAAGGAGTTCTTC. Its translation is CASSEAVDKEFF.

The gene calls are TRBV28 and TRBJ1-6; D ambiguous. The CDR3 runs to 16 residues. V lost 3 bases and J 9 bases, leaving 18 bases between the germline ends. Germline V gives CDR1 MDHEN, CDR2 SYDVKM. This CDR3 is CASSFLSGEMFSPLHF. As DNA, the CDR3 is TGTGCCAGCAGTTTTTTATCCGGGGAAATGTTTTCACCCCTCCACTTT.

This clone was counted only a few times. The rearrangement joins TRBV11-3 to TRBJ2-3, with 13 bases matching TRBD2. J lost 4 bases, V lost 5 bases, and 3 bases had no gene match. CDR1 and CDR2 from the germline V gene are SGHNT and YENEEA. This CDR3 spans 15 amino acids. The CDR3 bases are TGTGCCAGCAGCACCACTAGCGGGAGGGCAGATACGCAGTATTTT. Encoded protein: CASSTTSGRADTQYF.